A selection of T cell receptor beta chains follows, all from one sample in a study of T cell responses to AZD1222 COVID-19 vaccine. TCRdb keeps only in-frame clones here, not all; method: immunoSEQ multiplex PCR. The table shows about 150,000 clones, with about 93% occurring only once. The sample in question was peripheral blood, obtained 28 days after the second AZD1222 dose. The receptors come from an adult who received the AZD1222 COVID-19 vaccine. Both conserved end residues are part of each CDR3. The order of the fields is V gene, J gene, clone size, D gene, CDR3 protein, CDR3 DNA. A D gene is named only where the DNA matches it firmly. Rows give clone size only sometimes, using once, few, many, or a class for an expanded clone.

v_call: TRBV10-3
j_call: TRBJ2-5
clone_size: NA
d_call: NA
cdr3_aa: CAIREPGTAETQYF
cdr3_nt: TGTGCCATCAGGGAACCCGGGACGGCCGAGACCCAGTACTTC

v_call: TRBV30
j_call: TRBJ1-2
clone_size: once
d_call: NA
cdr3_aa: CAQARDPMGGYTF
cdr3_nt: TGTGCCCAAGCCAGGGACCCGATGGGCGGCTACACCTTC

v_call: TRBV5-1
j_call: TRBJ2-1
clone_size: NA
d_call: NA
cdr3_aa: CASSQDTRNEQFF
cdr3_nt: TGCGCCAGCAGTCAAGATACTAGAAATGAGCAGTTCTTC

v_call: TRBV7-2
j_call: TRBJ2-1
clone_size: NA
d_call: NA
cdr3_aa: CASSFLFGGVYNEQFF
cdr3_nt: TGTGCCAGCAGCTTCTTGTTTGGGGGCGTCTACAATGAGCAGTTCTTC

v_call: TRBV7-9
j_call: TRBJ2-3
clone_size: NA
d_call: NA
cdr3_aa: CASSLGQGTDTQYF
cdr3_nt: TGTGCCAGCAGCTTAGGGCAGGGAACAGATACGCAGTATTTT

v_call: TRBV27
j_call: TRBJ1-5
clone_size: NA
d_call: NA
cdr3_aa: CASSLGGAAQPQHF
cdr3_nt: TGTGCCAGCAGTTTGGGGGGGGCGGCTCAGCCCCAGCATTTT

v_call: TRBV10-2
j_call: TRBJ2-7
clone_size: NA
d_call: NA
cdr3_aa: CASSELRGTRSYEQYF
cdr3_nt: TGCGCCAGCAGTGAACTCAGAGGGACGCGATCCTACGAGCAGTACTTC

v_call: TRBV27
j_call: TRBJ1-3
clone_size: NA
d_call: TRBD1
cdr3_aa: CASSSRQGLSGNTIYF
cdr3_nt: TGTGCCAGCAGTTCAAGACAGGGCCTCTCTGGAAACACCATATATTTT

v_call: TRBV5-1
j_call: TRBJ2-2
clone_size: NA
d_call: NA
cdr3_aa: CASSLNRNTGELFF
cdr3_nt: TGCGCCAGCAGCCTTAATAGGAACACCGGGGAGCTGTTTTTT

v_call: TRBV2
j_call: TRBJ2-6
clone_size: NA
d_call: NA
cdr3_aa: CASSAGANVLTF
cdr3_nt: TGTGCCAGCAGTGCTGGGGCCAACGTCCTGACTTTC

v_call: TRBV29-1
j_call: TRBJ2-5
clone_size: NA
d_call: NA
cdr3_aa: CSGYDRPKETQYF
cdr3_nt: TGCAGCGGTTATGACAGGCCTAAAGAGACCCAGTACTTC

v_call: TRBV18
j_call: TRBJ2-2
clone_size: NA
d_call: TRBD1
cdr3_aa: CASSPPGTENTGELFF
cdr3_nt: TGTGCCAGCTCACCACCCGGGACAGAGAACACCGGGGAGCTGTTTTTT

v_call: TRBV5-4
j_call: TRBJ2-1
clone_size: NA
d_call: NA
cdr3_aa: CASSLVGGGGNEQFF
cdr3_nt: TGTGCCAGCAGCTTAGTGGGAGGTGGGGGTAATGAGCAGTTCTTC

v_call: TRBV5-1
j_call: TRBJ2-5
clone_size: NA
d_call: NA
cdr3_aa: CASSFSGTQETQYF
cdr3_nt: TGCGCCAGCAGCTTCTCGGGTACCCAAGAGACCCAGTACTTC

v_call: TRBV19
j_call: TRBJ2-7
clone_size: once
d_call: NA
cdr3_aa: CASSAIKDSYEQYF
cdr3_nt: TGTGCCAGTAGTGCCATCAAAGACTCCTACGAGCAGTACTTC

v_call: TRBV15
j_call: TRBJ2-3
clone_size: NA
d_call: NA
cdr3_aa: CATSRDPPGGEGDTQYF
cdr3_nt: TGTGCCACCAGCAGAGATCCCCCCGGAGGGGAAGGAGATACGCAGTATTTT

v_call: TRBV2
j_call: TRBJ1-2
clone_size: once
d_call: TRBD1
cdr3_aa: CASRRDSYGYTF
cdr3_nt: TGTGCCAGCAGACGGGACAGCTATGGCTACACCTTC

v_call: TRBV10-1
j_call: TRBJ2-7
clone_size: NA
d_call: TRBD2
cdr3_aa: CASSEGLAGGPYEQYF
cdr3_nt: TGCGCCAGCAGTGAAGGACTAGCGGGAGGGCCCTACGAGCAGTACTTC

v_call: TRBV24-1
j_call: TRBJ2-1
clone_size: NA
d_call: TRBD1
cdr3_aa: CATSDPGQGVDEQFF
cdr3_nt: TGTGCCACCAGTGACCCGGGACAGGGTGTCGATGAGCAGTTCTTC

v_call: TRBV5-1
j_call: TRBJ1-1
clone_size: NA
d_call: NA
cdr3_aa: CASSFEQGDTEAFF
cdr3_nt: TGCGCCAGCAGCTTCGAACAGGGCGACACTGAAGCTTTCTTT

v_call: TRBV6-6
j_call: TRBJ1-2
clone_size: NA
d_call: TRBD1
cdr3_aa: CASSSGTGYYGYTF
cdr3_nt: TGTGCCAGCAGTTCCGGGACAGGCTACTATGGCTACACCTTC

v_call: TRBV4-2
j_call: TRBJ2-5
clone_size: NA
d_call: TRBD2
cdr3_aa: CASSQASGTSGREETQYF
cdr3_nt: TGTGCCAGCAGCCAAGCCTCCGGGACTAGCGGGAGGGAAGAGACCCAGTACTTC

v_call: TRBV9
j_call: TRBJ1-1
clone_size: NA
d_call: NA
cdr3_aa: CASTYSPEVEAFF
cdr3_nt: TGTGCCAGCACCTATTCCCCCGAAGTTGAAGCTTTCTTT

v_call: TRBV7-9
j_call: TRBJ1-3
clone_size: NA
d_call: NA
cdr3_aa: CASSLLVGDTIYF
cdr3_nt: TGTGCCAGCAGCCTACTAGTGGGGGACACCATATATTTT

v_call: TRBV19
j_call: TRBJ1-2
clone_size: NA
d_call: TRBD1
cdr3_aa: CASSISLPTGNYGYTF
cdr3_nt: TGTGCCAGTAGTATATCCCTCCCGACAGGGAACTATGGCTACACCTTC

v_call: TRBV6-1
j_call: TRBJ2-7
clone_size: NA
d_call: TRBD2
cdr3_aa: CASSENAGGLGEQYF
cdr3_nt: TGTGCCAGCAGTGAAAATGCGGGAGGCCTGGGCGAGCAGTACTTC

v_call: TRBV2
j_call: TRBJ1-4
clone_size: once
d_call: TRBD1
cdr3_aa: CASNQDREKLNEKLFF
cdr3_nt: TGTGCCAGCAACCAGGACAGGGAGAAGCTGAATGAAAAACTGTTTTTT

v_call: TRBV27
j_call: TRBJ2-7
clone_size: NA
d_call: NA
cdr3_aa: CASSRNFYEQYF
cdr3_nt: TGTGCCAGCAGCCGAAACTTCTACGAGCAGTACTTC

v_call: TRBV6-5
j_call: TRBJ1-2
clone_size: NA
d_call: NA
cdr3_aa: CASRANYGYTF
cdr3_nt: TGTGCCAGCAGAGCTAACTATGGCTACACCTTC

v_call: TRBV12-3/TRBV12-4
j_call: TRBJ1-3
clone_size: NA
d_call: NA
cdr3_aa: CASSPGRNTIYF
cdr3_nt: TGTGCCAGCAGTCCAGGGAGAAACACCATATATTTT

v_call: TRBV3-1/TRBV3-2
j_call: TRBJ1-2
clone_size: few
d_call: NA
cdr3_aa: CASSQDGGVPYGYTF
cdr3_nt: TGTGCCAGCAGCCAGGATGGGGGCGTGCCCTATGGCTACACCTTC

v_call: TRBV10-3
j_call: TRBJ1-1
clone_size: few
d_call: NA
cdr3_aa: CAIKAQGSTEAFF
cdr3_nt: TGTGCCATCAAAGCTCAGGGGTCCACTGAAGCTTTCTTT

v_call: TRBV5-4
j_call: TRBJ1-1
clone_size: NA
d_call: NA
cdr3_aa: CASSLRERGEAFF
cdr3_nt: TGTGCCAGCAGTCTCCGGGAAAGGGGTGAAGCTTTCTTT

v_call: TRBV7-6
j_call: TRBJ2-1
clone_size: NA
d_call: TRBD1
cdr3_aa: CASSSGTGGGSYNEQFF
cdr3_nt: TGTGCCAGCAGCTCCGGGACAGGGGGTGGGTCCTACAATGAGCAGTTCTTC

v_call: TRBV11-2
j_call: TRBJ2-2
clone_size: NA
d_call: NA
cdr3_aa: CASSSDRRELFF
cdr3_nt: TGTGCCAGCAGCTCCGACAGGCGGGAGCTGTTTTTT

v_call: TRBV12-5
j_call: TRBJ1-2
clone_size: NA
d_call: TRBD1
cdr3_aa: CASGFLIPGQNYGYTF
cdr3_nt: TGTGCTAGTGGTTTTCTTATCCCGGGACAGAACTATGGCTACACCTTC

v_call: TRBV29-1
j_call: TRBJ2-2
clone_size: once
d_call: NA
cdr3_aa: CSVAGAGELFF
cdr3_nt: TGCAGCGTTGCAGGGGCAGGGGAGCTGTTTTTT

v_call: TRBV4-1
j_call: TRBJ1-2
clone_size: NA
d_call: NA
cdr3_aa: CASSQEPGPYTF
cdr3_nt: TGCGCCAGCAGCCAGGAGCCGGGACCTTACACCTTC

v_call: TRBV7-9
j_call: TRBJ1-5
clone_size: NA
d_call: NA
cdr3_aa: CASSPPGPTDQPQHF
cdr3_nt: TGTGCCAGCAGCCCCCCCGGACCCACGGATCAGCCCCAGCATTTT

v_call: TRBV20-1
j_call: TRBJ1-6
clone_size: NA
d_call: NA
cdr3_aa: CSASILTASYNSPLHF
cdr3_nt: TGCAGTGCTAGTATACTGACAGCGAGCTATAATTCACCCCTCCACTTT

v_call: TRBV27
j_call: TRBJ2-7
clone_size: once
d_call: NA
cdr3_aa: CASSLDAEGSYEQYF
cdr3_nt: TGTGCCAGCAGTTTAGATGCCGAGGGGTCCTACGAGCAGTACTTC

v_call: TRBV7-8
j_call: TRBJ2-7
clone_size: once
d_call: TRBD2
cdr3_aa: CASSLGGLAGTYEQYF
cdr3_nt: TGTGCCAGCAGCTTAGGGGGACTAGCGGGAACCTACGAGCAGTACTTC

v_call: TRBV19
j_call: TRBJ2-7
clone_size: NA
d_call: TRBD1
cdr3_aa: CASSIVRGQASYEQYF
cdr3_nt: TGTGCCAGTAGTATCGTCAGGGGACAGGCCTCCTACGAGCAGTACTTC

v_call: TRBV29-1
j_call: TRBJ1-2
clone_size: NA
d_call: NA
cdr3_aa: CSVYRFNYGYTF
cdr3_nt: TGCAGCGTATACAGATTCAACTATGGCTACACCTTC

v_call: TRBV11-2
j_call: TRBJ2-7
clone_size: NA
d_call: TRBD2
cdr3_aa: CASSLGLAGWNYEQYF
cdr3_nt: TGTGCCAGCAGCTTGGGACTAGCGGGATGGAACTACGAGCAGTACTTC

v_call: TRBV24-1
j_call: TRBJ1-5
clone_size: few
d_call: TRBD1
cdr3_aa: CAIGQGARNQPQHF
cdr3_nt: TGTGCCATCGGACAGGGGGCAAGGAATCAGCCCCAGCATTTT

v_call: TRBV7-9
j_call: TRBJ1-2
clone_size: NA
d_call: TRBD1
cdr3_aa: CASSWGGGPTNYGYTF
cdr3_nt: TGTGCCAGCAGCTGGGGAGGGGGCCCTACTAACTATGGCTACACCTTC

v_call: TRBV29-1
j_call: TRBJ2-1
clone_size: NA
d_call: NA
cdr3_aa: CSVASHNEQFF
cdr3_nt: TGCAGCGTTGCTTCTCACAATGAGCAGTTCTTC

v_call: TRBV5-1
j_call: TRBJ2-1
clone_size: NA
d_call: TRBD1
cdr3_aa: CASSFWGPGDRGKNEQFF
cdr3_nt: TGCGCCAGCAGCTTTTGGGGCCCCGGGGACAGGGGAAAGAATGAGCAGTTCTTC

v_call: TRBV25-1
j_call: TRBJ2-2
clone_size: NA
d_call: TRBD1
cdr3_aa: CASSDARTGDTGELFF
cdr3_nt: TGTGCCAGCAGTGACGCTAGGACAGGGGACACCGGGGAGCTGTTTTTT

v_call: TRBV6-4
j_call: TRBJ2-7
clone_size: once
d_call: NA
cdr3_aa: CASSDPSRTYEQYF
cdr3_nt: TGTGCCAGCAGTGACCCCTCGCGGACCTACGAGCAGTACTTC

v_call: TRBV5-4
j_call: TRBJ1-6
clone_size: NA
d_call: TRBD1
cdr3_aa: CASSSPDRGPNSPLHF
cdr3_nt: TGTGCCAGCAGCTCCCCAGACAGGGGCCCGAATTCACCCCTCCACTTT

v_call: TRBV27
j_call: TRBJ1-1
clone_size: NA
d_call: NA
cdr3_aa: CASGRYEPHTEAFF
cdr3_nt: TGTGCCAGCGGGCGTTACGAACCCCACACTGAAGCTTTCTTT